This passage covers 25 T cell receptor beta chains from one sample sequenced in a study of CD8 T cells in Susac syndrome. An input of about 0.45 to 1 ug of RNA was subjected to reverse transcription using random hexamers. TCRdb reprocessed the immunoSEQ multiplex PCR reads via MiXCR and lists one record per CDR3 protein. This sample carries under 200,000 distinct CDR3 sequences, roughly nine tenths of them seen once, and the ten largest clones take approximately 0.09%. Sample: CD4+ T cells from PBMCs. These receptor sequences come from a human donor with Susac syndrome.

The rearrangement uses TRBV3-1 and TRBJ1-5; a weak D match, TRBD1 (5 bases). Germline CDR1 LGHDT, CDR2 YNNKEL (reference sequence). This CDR3 is built from 17 residues. The V end lost 0 bases, the J end lost 0 bases, and 12 bases lay between the germline ends. The CDR3 sequence is CASSQDPTGYSNQPQHF. The DNA of the CDR3 is TGTGCCAGCAGCCAAGATCCCACAGGCTATAGCAATCAGCCCCAGCATTTT.

This chain links TRBV20-1 with TRBJ2-2, with 9 bases fitting TRBD1. CDR3 length: 13 residues. The germline CDR1 and CDR2 sequences are DFQATT and SNEGSKA (reference sequence). V shed 5 bases and J 8 bases; nucleotides not matched to a gene: 6. CDR3 DNA sequence: TGCAGTGCTTCCAGACAGGGGGTTGGGGAGCTGTTTTTT. It translates to CSASRQGVGELFF.

The chain links TRBV6-5 to TRBJ1-4, with a weak D call TRBD1 (5 bases). Germline V gives CDR1 MNHEY, CDR2 SVGAGI. The CDR3 loop spans 14 amino acids. V was cut by 3 bases and J by 5 bases, with 10 bases left in between. This chain's CDR3 is CASSYRDGNEKLFF. CDR3 nucleotide sequence: TGTGCCAGCAGTTATAGGGACGGCAATGAAAAACTGTTTTTT.

The chain uses TRBV7-2 and TRBJ2-6, with 10 nucleotides matching TRBD1. J gave up 4 bases and V 5 bases, and 14 bases lay outside the gene matches. This CDR3 comprises 19 residues. CDR1 and CDR2 (germline): SGHTA, FQGNSA. The CDR3 nucleotides read TGTGCCAGCAGCCGGAAACCGGGACAGGGGATGGGAGGGGCCAACGTCCTGACTTTC. It encodes CASSRKPGQGMGGANVLTF.

V usage is TRBV11-2 and J usage is TRBJ1-2; TRBD1 agrees at 7 bases. V lost 1 base and J lost 2; bases outside the gene matches: 4. This CDR3 comprises 15 residues. Per germline, CDR1 SGHAT and CDR2 FQNNGV. The CDR3 DNA is TGTGCCAGCAGCTTAGGGACGGGACAGAACTATGGCTACACCTTC. It codes for CASSLGTGQNYGYTF.

The V and J genes are TRBV30 and TRBJ1-2; D ambiguous. Germline CDR1 and CDR2: GTSNPN and SVGIG (reference sequence). V lost 2 bases to trimming and J lost 4 bases, with 8 bases between them. This CDR3 is built from 12 residues. CDR3 DNA sequence: TGTGCCTGGAGTCGAGGTACCTATGGCTACACCTTC. Translation: CAWSRGTYGYTF. Looking up the rest from reference TRBV30 and TRBJ1-2 gives the full variable domain: SQTIHQWPATLVQPVGSPLSLECTVEGTSNPNLYWYRQAAGRGLQLLFYSVGIGQISSEVPQNLSASRPQDRQFILSSKKLLLSDSGFYLCAWSRGTYGYTFGSGTRLTVV.

The DNA for the CDR3 is TGTGCCAGCAGTGAGTCAGATAGCAATCAGCCCCAGCATTTT. This translates into CASSESDSNQPQHF. The chain has TRBV2 and TRBJ1-5; no definite D call. This CDR3 spans 14 amino acids. Germline values: CDR1 SNHLY, CDR2 FYNNEI. Trimming shortened V by 3 bases and J by 0 bases, and 6 bases separated the two germline ends.

The V gene is TRBV28, the J gene TRBJ2-3, with a weak D call TRBD1 (6 bases). Germline values: CDR1 MDHEN, CDR2 SYDVKM. V was trimmed by 4 bases and J by 9 bases, leaving 26 bases between them. The CDR3 is made up of 17 amino acids. In DNA form, the CDR3 reads TGTGCCAGCAGTTCCTCTTTCCAGGGGACCCTTCGTGAGACGCAGTATTTT. This gives the protein CASSSSFQGTLRETQYF.

This chain links TRBV4-2 with TRBJ2-7; TRBD2 matches at 12 bases. The trim removed 0 bases at V and 2 bases at J, leaving 8 bases unmatched. This CDR3 has 18 residues. CDR1 is LGHNA and CDR2 is YNFKEQ in the germline V gene. DNA for the CDR3: TGTGCCAGCAGCCAAGAGACTAGCGGGAGACGTGACCCCTACGAGCAGTACTTC. Residues: CASSQETSGRRDPYEQYF.

The chain is built from TRBV19 and TRBJ2-7; D unclear. CDR1 is LNHDA and CDR2 is SQIVND in the germline V gene (reference sequence). This CDR3 contains 12 residues. Trimming shortened V by 5 bases and J by 0 bases, and 5 bases separated the two germline ends. CDR3 nucleotides: TGTGCCAGTAGTCGGAACTCCTACGAGCAGTACTTC. Its protein product is CASSRNSYEQYF.

The CDR3 here is CASSLASGRWNEQFF. CDR3 nucleotide sequence: TGTGCCAGCAGCTTAGCTAGCGGGAGGTGGAATGAGCAGTTCTTC. The V gene is TRBV7-2, the J gene TRBJ2-1; 10 nucleotides line up with TRBD2. The CDR3 is made up of 15 amino acids. Germline lookup yields CDR1 SGHTA and CDR2 FQGNSA. Trimming removed 0 bases from V and 7 bases from J; junction bases left unmatched: 3.

The chain links TRBV5-1 to TRBJ1-2; 7 bases match TRBD1. Germline V gene data show CDR1 as SGHRS and CDR2 as YFSETQ. Trimming cost V 4 bases and J 8 bases; bases outside gene matches: 8. The CDR3 loop spans 13 amino acids. In DNA form, the CDR3 reads TGCGCCAGCAGCGGCCAGGGGGATCAGGGCTACACCTTC. Residues: CASSGQGDQGYTF.

This chain connects TRBV5-6 to TRBJ1-3; D perhaps matches TRBD1 (5 bases). The CDR3 length is 15 residues. The V gene's germline CDR1 is SGHDT and CDR2 YYEEEE. Trimming pared 3 bases from V and 0 bases from J, leaving 10 bases between. The CDR3 region has the DNA TGTGCCAGCAGCTCGGGACGGAGCTCTGGAAACACCATATATTTT. It encodes CASSSGRSSGNTIYF.

This chain joins TRBV20-1 and TRBJ1-2; D is undetermined. CDR1 is DFQATT and CDR2 is SNEGSKA in the germline V gene (reference sequence). CDR3 length: 13 residues. Trimming removed 0 bases at V and 3 bases at J, with 8 bases between. The CDR3 DNA reads as TGCAGTGCTAGAGATACAAAACACTATGGCTACACCTTC. Translating it yields CSARDTKHYGYTF.

CDR3 in DNA: TGTGCCAGCAGCTCAACAGGGGATTCTGGGGCCAACGTCCTGACTTTC. Protein product: CASSSTGDSGANVLTF. This chain uses TRBV7-8 with TRBJ2-6, with TRBD1 identical over 7 bases. Germline values: CDR1 SGHVS, CDR2 FQNEAQ. The CDR3 consists of 16 residues. V shed 4 bases, J shed 1 base, and the junction held 4 bases outside the gene matches. The variable domain in full, with the rest retrieved from reference TRBV7-8 and TRBJ2-6, is GAGVSQSPRYKVAKRGQDVALRCDPISGHVSLFWYQQALGQGPEFLTYFQNEAQLDKSGLPSDRFFAERPEGSVSTLKIQRTQQEDSAVYLCASSSTGDSGANVLTFGAGSRLTVL.

The gene calls are TRBV19 and TRBJ1-2, with D perhaps matching TRBD1 (5 bases). CDR1 LNHDA and CDR2 SQIVND come from the germline V gene (reference sequence). The CDR3 has 13 residues. With 6 bases removed from V and 4 bases from J, the gap between germline ends came to 12 bases. This chain's CDR3 is CASSIRDFYGYTF. The CDR3 DNA reads TGTGCCAGTAGCATCCGGGACTTCTATGGCTACACCTTC.

The genes are TRBV30 and TRBJ2-7; 8 bases line up with TRBD2. The length of the CDR3 is 16 residues. V lost 2 bases, J lost 2 bases, and 11 bases stayed unmatched. Germline V gene data show CDR1 as GTSNPN and CDR2 as SVGIG (reference sequence). The CDR3 DNA reads as TGTGCCTGGAGTCGTCATCAGGGTAGCGGGACCTACGAGCAGTACTTC. It codes for CAWSRHQGSGTYEQYF.

The chain links TRBV18 to TRBJ2-5; 9 bases align to TRBD2. The CDR3 loop spans 16 amino acids. The V and J ends lost 0 bases and 2 bases, in that order; junction bases with no gene match: 4. Germline V gene lookup returns CDR1 KGHSH and CDR2 LQKENI. The CDR3 loop reads CASSPPGLAFQETQYF. The CDR3 DNA sequence: TGTGCCAGCTCACCACCGGGACTAGCTTTTCAAGAGACCCAGTACTTC.

The rearrangement links TRBV6-5 to TRBJ1-2; D is ambiguous. CDR3 length: 15 amino acids. Trimming left V 0 bases short and J 3 bases short, with 11 bases between. Germline assignment: CDR1 MNHEY and CDR2 SVGAGI. The CDR3 protein is CASSYSLGRDYGYTF. DNA of the CDR3: TGTGCCAGCAGTTACTCCCTGGGGAGGGACTATGGCTACACCTTC.

CDR3 sequence: CASSYTSGSGANVLTF. The CDR3 bases are TGTGCCAGCAGTTACACTTCGGGCTCTGGGGCCAACGTCCTGACTTTC. The chain joins TRBV6-5 to TRBJ2-6, with D hard to call. V lost 2 bases and J lost 0, with 8 bases in between. This CDR3 has 16 residues. Germline V gene data show CDR1 as MNHEY and CDR2 as SVGAGI.

CDR3 loop: CASSLVLDGELFF. CDR3 in DNA: TGTGCCAGCAGCTTAGTATTGGACGGGGAGCTGTTTTTT. This chain connects TRBV11-2 to TRBJ2-2, with no clear D. The germline CDR1 and CDR2 sequences are SGHAT and FQNNGV. The CDR3 sequence is 13 residues long. The germline V and J ends were trimmed by 1 base and 7 bases, with 7 bases remaining between them.

The chain joins TRBV6-1 to TRBJ2-7; 10 positions match TRBD1. Germline lookup yields CDR1 MNHNS and CDR2 SASEGT. The CDR3 has 14 amino acids. After removal of 5 bases from V and 2 bases from J, the junction contained 3 bases not matched to a gene. CDR3 DNA sequence: TGTGCCAGCAGTCCGGGACAGGGGACCTACGAGCAGTACTTC. Its protein product is CASSPGQGTYEQYF.

V is TRBV20-1 and J is TRBJ1-6; 9 positions match TRBD1. The germline CDR1 and CDR2 sequences are DFQATT and SNEGSKA (reference sequence). After removal of 1 base from V and 9 bases from J, the junction contained 4 bases not matched to a gene. The CDR3 covers 14 residues. The CDR3 loop reads CSARAGQGFSPLHF. CDR3 DNA: TGCAGTGCTAGAGCAGGACAGGGGTTTTCACCCCTCCACTTT.

The J gene is TRBJ1-3, the V gene TRBV4-2, with no clear D. Germline V gene data show CDR1 as LGHNA and CDR2 as YNFKEQ. The CDR3 has 14 amino acids. The V and J ends lost 6 bases and 4 bases respectively, with 13 bases between them. The CDR3 loop reads CASSATREGNTIYF. CDR3 nucleotide sequence: TGTGCCAGCAGTGCGACGAGGGAAGGAAACACCATATATTTT.

The DNA for the CDR3 is TGTGCCAGCAGCTTAGCGGTGGAGCGGGACACAGATACGCAGTATTTT. It yields the protein CASSLAVERDTDTQYF. The rearrangement uses TRBV7-9 and TRBJ2-3; 7 bases align to TRBD2. V trimming: 0 bases; J trimming: 2 bases; junction bases outside the gene matches: 5. The CDR3 extends over 16 amino acids. From germline, CDR1 is SEHNR and CDR2 FQNEAQ (reference sequence).